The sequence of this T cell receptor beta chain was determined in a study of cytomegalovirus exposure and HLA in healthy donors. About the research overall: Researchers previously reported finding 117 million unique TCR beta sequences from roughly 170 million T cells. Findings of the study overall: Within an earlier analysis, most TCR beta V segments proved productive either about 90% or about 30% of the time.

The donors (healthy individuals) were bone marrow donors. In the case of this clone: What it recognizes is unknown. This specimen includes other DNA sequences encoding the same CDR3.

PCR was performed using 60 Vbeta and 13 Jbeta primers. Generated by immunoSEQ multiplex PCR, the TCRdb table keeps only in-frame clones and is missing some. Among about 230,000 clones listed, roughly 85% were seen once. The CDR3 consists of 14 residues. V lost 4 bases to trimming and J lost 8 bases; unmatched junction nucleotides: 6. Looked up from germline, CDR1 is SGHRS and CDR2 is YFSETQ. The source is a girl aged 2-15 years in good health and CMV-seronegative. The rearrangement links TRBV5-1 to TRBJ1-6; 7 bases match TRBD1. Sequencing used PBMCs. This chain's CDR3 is CASSVGTVHSPLHF. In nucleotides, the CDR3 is TGCGCCAGCAGCGTCGGGACAGTTCATTCACCCCTCCACTTT.